A selection of T cell receptor beta chains follows, all from one sample in a study of blood T cell repertoires in COVID-19. TCRdb keeps only in-frame clones here, not all; method: immunoSEQ multiplex PCR. This table has roughly 140,000 clones, 75% to 90% appearing once. Input material: peripheral blood. Receptors were obtained from a woman aged 55-70 years with active COVID-19. Each CDR3 is given with its conserved first and last residue. D genes are given only for firm matches.

>TRBJ1-3|TRBV7-8|TRBD1
CASSLGRTSGTGVGNTIYF
TGTGCCAGCAGCTTAGGGAGAACCTCCGGGACAGGGGTCGGAAACACCATATATTTT
>TRBJ1-4|TRBV5-1|NA
CASSSVATNEKLFF
TGCGCCAGCAGCAGTGTAGCAACTAATGAAAAACTGTTTTTT
>TRBJ2-7|TRBV28|NA
CASSLLGLTLYEQYF
TGTGCCAGCAGTTTACTTGGACTTACCCTATACGAGCAGTACTTC
>TRBJ2-3|TRBV28|NA
CASSFASSGTDTQYF
TGTGCCAGCAGTTTCGCGTCTAGCGGCACAGATACGCAGTATTTT
>TRBJ2-2|TRBV6-5|TRBD1
CASSTDRGATGELFF
TGTGCCAGCAGTACGGACAGGGGTGCCACCGGGGAGCTGTTTTTT
>TRBJ2-1|TRBV9|TRBD2
CASSVASGGTSARDEQFF
TGTGCCAGCAGCGTAGCTTCCGGAGGGACTAGCGCCCGGGATGAGCAGTTCTTC
>TRBJ2-7|TRBV3-1/TRBV3-2|NA
CASSQAGDPRYEQYF
TGTGCCAGCAGCCAAGCGGGAGATCCCCGTTACGAGCAGTACTTC
>TRBJ1-2|TRBV14|TRBD1
CASSQRGTGKEVNYGYTF
TGTGCCAGCAGCCAAAGGGGGACAGGGAAAGAAGTAAACTATGGCTACACCTTC
>TRBJ2-7|TRBV7-9|TRBD1
CASSPRDRAGEQYF
TGTGCCAGCAGCCCGCGGGACAGGGCTGGCGAGCAGTACTTC
>TRBJ1-1|TRBV29-1|TRBD1
CSVSEEPDRVNTEAFF
TGCAGCGTTTCGGAAGAGCCGGACAGGGTAAACACTGAAGCTTTCTTT
>TRBJ2-5|TRBV5-1|TRBD2
CASSLAPALAGNQETQYF
TGCGCCAGCAGCTTGGCCCCGGCTCTAGCGGGGAACCAAGAGACCCAGTACTTC
>TRBJ1-2|TRBV19|TRBD1
CASSTLPRDREDGYTF
TGTGCCAGTAGTACACTCCCCCGGGACAGGGAGGATGGCTACACCTTC
>TRBJ2-3|TRBV5-1|TRBD2
CASSTGTSGSSTDTQYF
TGCGCCAGCAGCACCGGGACTAGCGGGTCTAGCACAGATACGCAGTATTTT
>TRBJ2-7|TRBV6-5|TRBD2
CASSLRSGGSYEQYF
TGTGCCAGCAGTTTGCGGAGCGGGGGGTCCTACGAGCAGTACTTC
>TRBJ2-1|TRBV5-4|NA
CASSLEGGLEQFF
TGTGCCAGCAGCTTGGAGGGCGGGCTTGAGCAGTTCTTC
>TRBJ2-1|TRBV19|NA
CASTSGLAGGNEQFF
NA
>TRBJ2-7|TRBV7-6|TRBD2
CASSLAGASGRGIFGEQYF
TGTGCCAGCAGCTTAGCTGGGGCTAGCGGGAGGGGAATTTTTGGCGAGCAGTACTTC
>TRBJ1-2|TRBV5-4|TRBD1
CASSLDSGQGASGYTF
TGTGCCAGCAGCCTAGACTCGGGACAGGGGGCGTCTGGCTACACCTTC
>TRBJ2-3|TRBV7-9|TRBD1
CASSLVGTGGHADTQYF
TGTGCCAGCAGCTTAGTCGGGACAGGGGGCCATGCGGATACGCAGTATTTT
>TRBJ2-7|TRBV7-3|TRBD2
CASSSGLAAERYF
TGTGCCAGCAGTTCTGGACTAGCGGCCGAGCGGTACTTC